The 3 T cell receptor beta chains reported below all come from one sample, sequenced in a study of blood T cell repertoires in COVID-19. The data were produced by immunoSEQ multiplex PCR, yet TCRdb's version contains in-frame clones alone and is incomplete. Of some 140,000 clones listed, under 90% are singletons. Input material: peripheral blood. The source of these receptors is a woman aged 55-69 years with active or convalescent COVID-19.

The chain uses TRBV4-1 and TRBJ2-1, with 11 positions matching TRBD2. The CDR3 covers 15 residues. The trim removed 4 bases at V and 3 bases at J, leaving 2 bases unmatched. CDR1 is MGHRA, CDR2 YSYEKL, per germline. The CDR3 DNA follows: TGCGCCAGCAGCCCCACTAGCGGGGGCTACAATGAGCAGTTCTTC. It encodes CASSPTSGGYNEQFF.

The V and J genes are TRBV7-8 and TRBJ1-1; D is possibly TRBD1 (6 bases). Germline V gene lookup returns CDR1 SGHVS and CDR2 FQNEAQ. CDR3 size: 13 residues. The V end was cut by 5 bases, the J end by 0 bases, with 7 bases between. The CDR3: CASSRQVNTEAFF. CDR3 nucleotide sequence: TGTGCCAGCAGCCGACAGGTGAACACTGAAGCTTTCTTT.

This chain connects TRBV10-2 to TRBJ2-1; 9 bases align to TRBD2. The CDR3 extends over 14 amino acids. Germline CDR1 WSHSY, CDR2 SAAADI. The trim removed 6 bases at V and 4 bases at J, leaving 4 bases unmatched. The CDR3: CASRGLARYNEQFF. The CDR3 nucleotides read TGCGCCAGCAGGGGACTAGCTCGATACAATGAGCAGTTCTTC.